A single T cell receptor (beta chain) is shown here with its context. Its antigen is currently unknown. The sample originates from a study of Tregs in tolerant kidney transplant recipients. Using immunoSEQ multiplex PCR, the repertoire was profiled, and TCRdb retains in-frame clones only, with some absent. There are 60,000 or so clones in the sample; 70% to 90% occur only once, and 2.1% lies in the top ten. Looked up from germline, CDR1 is LGHNA and CDR2 is YNFKEQ. V lost 1 base to trimming and J lost 7 bases, with 13 bases between them. The CDR3 covers 14 residues. Points from the study as a whole: Biological reproducibility was not directly addressed in this study. Expanding Tregs on activated donor B cells appeared to best identify donor-specific TCRbeta clones.

Unstimulated regulatory T cells (CD4+CD25+CD127-), CD4+CD25- non-regulatory cells, CD4 and CD8 cells were FACS-sorted from thawed PBMCs. An overnight rest at 37°C with around 200 IU/ml IL-2 preceded regulatory T cell sorting from thawed PBMCs. The clonotype originates from a human donor who received a combined kidney and bone marrow transplant. This specimen consisted of Tregs from blood, obtained before the transplant. The chain recombines TRBV4-2 with TRBJ1-1; D is possibly TRBD1 (5 bases). The CDR3 loop reads CASSQAGGIGEAFF. The CDR3 DNA follows: TGTGCCAGCAGCCAAGCTGGGGGGATCGGTGAAGCTTTCTTT.